This is a list of T cell receptor beta chains from one sample in a study of identical twins. TCRdb re-derived calls from the 5' RACE reads in MiXCR, one entry per CDR3 protein. The table has 200,000 to 250,000 distinct CDR3 sequences, about an eighth seen once. The material sequenced was memory (CD45RO+) T cells sorted from blood. The receptors here all came from a woman between 18 and 30 years old in good health. Each CDR3 is given with its conserved first and last residue. The D gene is left open where the match is weak. Not all rows give a size; the values are once, few, many and, for expanded clones, a class.

J gene,clone size,V gene,D gene,CDR3 protein,CDR3 DNA
TRBJ2-1,many,TRBV9,-,CASSQGIYEQFF,TGTGCCAGCAGCCAGGGGATCTATGAGCAGTTCTTC
TRBJ2-2,-,TRBV3-1,-,CASSQTTTGELFF,TGTGCCAGCAGCCAAACCACCACCGGGGAGCTGTTTTTT
TRBJ2-7,-,TRBV18,-,CASSFSQEDEQYF,TGTGCCAGCTCTTTTAGTCAGGAGGACGAGCAGTACTTC
TRBJ2-1,-,TRBV20-1,-,CSARSDLTEQFF,TGCAGTGCTCGGTCAGACCTCACTGAGCAGTTCTTC
TRBJ2-3,few,TRBV24-1,TRBD2,CATSAKGTSGRDADTQYF,TGTGCCACCAGTGCTAAGGGGACTAGCGGGAGGGATGCAGATACGCAGTATTTT
TRBJ1-3,-,TRBV7-9,-,CASSLPGLGTIYF,TGTGCCAGCAGCTTACCAGGTCTGGGCACCATATATTTT
TRBJ1-2,few,TRBV7-2,-,CASSLGSEDGYTF,TGTGCCAGCAGCTTAGGGTCAGAGGACGGCTACACCTTC
TRBJ2-1,-,TRBV3-1,TRBD2,CASSQGTSGTNEQFF,TGTGCCAGCAGCCAAGGGACTAGCGGGACCAATGAGCAGTTCTTC
TRBJ2-3,-,TRBV5-6,-,CASSLNPAYGTDTQYF,TGTGCCAGCAGCTTGAATCCGGCTTATGGCACAGATACGCAGTATTTT
TRBJ1-6,-,TRBV3-1,-,CASSQEEGKSPLHF,TGTGCCAGCAGCCAAGAAGAGGGGAAATCACCCCTCCACTTT
TRBJ1-2,-,TRBV12-3/TRBV12-4,-,CASSSQANYGYTF,TGTGCCAGCAGTTCTCAGGCTAACTATGGCTACACCTTC
TRBJ2-7,few,TRBV11-2,-,CASSPYLGQRDNSYEQYF,TGTGCCAGCAGCCCTTATTTGGGGCAGCGGGACAACTCCTACGAGCAGTACTTC
TRBJ2-5,few,TRBV5-4,-,CASSPGNQETQYF,TGTGCCAGCAGCCCCGGGAACCAAGAGACCCAGTACTTC
TRBJ2-1,-,TRBV4-3,-,CASSQGGAWDYNEQFF,TGCGCCAGCAGCCAAGGGGGGGCCTGGGACTACAATGAGCAGTTCTTC
TRBJ1-1,-,TRBV20-1,-,CSARFGIQTEAFF,TGCAGTGCTAGATTTGGAATCCAGACTGAAGCTTTCTTT
TRBJ1-6,few,TRBV5-1,-,CASSSTVPSNSPLHF,TGCGCCAGCAGCTCGACAGTGCCTTCAAATTCACCCCTCCACTTT
TRBJ2-3,-,TRBV7-9,TRBD1,CASSSPGTGLTDTQYF,TGTGCCAGCAGCTCCCCCGGGACAGGTCTCACAGATACGCAGTATTTT
TRBJ2-5,few,TRBV5-8,TRBD1,CASSRTTGVQETQYF,TGTGCCAGCAGCCGAACAACAGGGGTACAAGAGACCCAGTACTTC
TRBJ1-1,-,TRBV18,TRBD1,CASSRQGTNTEAFF,TGTGCCAGCTCCCGACAGGGTACGAACACTGAAGCTTTCTTT
TRBJ2-7,many,TRBV29-1,-,CSVESTGLGEQYF,TGCAGCGTTGAATCCACAGGGTTGGGAGAGCAGTACTTC
TRBJ1-2,many,TRBV5-1,-,CASSLGSGSRYGYTF,TGCGCCAGCAGCTTGGGGAGCGGGAGTCGCTATGGCTACACCTTC
TRBJ1-2,-,TRBV12-3/TRBV12-4,-,CASTRTGRNFYGYTF,TGTGCCAGCACAAGAACGGGACGAAATTTCTATGGCTACACCTTC
TRBJ2-1,-,TRBV30,TRBD2,CASQGGSSYNEQFF,TGTGCCTCCCAAGGCGGGAGCTCCTACAATGAGCAGTTCTTC
TRBJ2-1,few,TRBV5-1,TRBD2,CASSLWVGRGDEQFF,TGCGCCAGCAGCTTGTGGGTCGGGAGGGGTGACGAGCAGTTCTTC